One and the same sample provided the 21 T cell receptor beta chains below, sequenced in a study of T cell responses to AZD1222 COVID-19 vaccine. Clones were sequenced by immunoSEQ multiplex PCR, and TCRdb holds only the in-frame ones, with some missing. The table has about 140,000 clones, 88% seen once. The sample in question was peripheral blood, obtained on day 0 of AZD1222 vaccination. These receptors came from an adult in good health.

This rearrangement joins TRBV19 to TRBJ2-4; 8 positions match TRBD2. CDR3 length: 15 residues. Germline CDR1 is LNHDA and CDR2 is SQIVND (reference sequence). V shed 5 bases and J 6 bases; nucleotides not matched to a gene: 9. The CDR3 protein is CASSRETGTRNIQYF. The DNA for the CDR3 is TGTGCCAGTAGTCGTGAAACCGGGACTAGAAACATTCAGTACTTC.

CDR3 region: CASSSSVYEQYF. CDR3 sequence (DNA): TGTGCCAGCAGCTCTAGCGTCTACGAGCAGTACTTC. V is TRBV28 and J is TRBJ2-7, with D maybe TRBD2 (6 bases). The CDR3 runs to 12 residues. Deletions cut 6 bases from V and 3 bases from J, with 9 bases between. Per the germline V gene, CDR1 is MDHEN and CDR2 is SYDVKM.

This clone was counted a single time. The CDR3 DNA follows: TGTGCCAGCAGTCACGGTTCGAACACCGGGGAGCTGTTTTTT. Amino acids: CASSHGSNTGELFF. The V gene is TRBV9, the J gene TRBJ2-2, with D unclear. Deletions cut 5 bases from V and 0 bases from J, with 8 bases between. The CDR3 is 14 amino acids. Germline-derived CDR1 and CDR2 are SGDLS and YYNGEE.

CDR3 region: CASSREGLAGQETQYF. DNA for the CDR3: TGTGCCAGCAGCCGCGAGGGACTAGCGGGACAAGAGACCCAGTACTTC. This rearrangement joins TRBV4-2 to TRBJ2-5; 13 nucleotides line up with TRBD2. V dropped 4 bases and J dropped 2; count of bases not matched to a gene: 4. This CDR3 comprises 16 residues. Germline CDR1 and CDR2: LGHNA and YNFKEQ.

This clone was picked up a small number of times. The gene calls are TRBV6-1 and TRBJ2-7, with 8 bases that match TRBD2. Germline V CDR1 and CDR2: MNHNS, SASEGT. After removal of 0 bases from V and 4 bases from J, the junction contained 5 bases not matched to a gene. This CDR3 is built from 15 residues. As DNA, the CDR3 is TGTGCCAGCAGTGAAGCGTTAGCGGGATTTTACGAGCAGTACTTC. Protein sequence: CASSEALAGFYEQYF.

This chain uses TRBV7-9 with TRBJ1-5, with TRBD1 as a possible D gene (5 bases). V lost 0 bases to trimming and J lost 2 bases, with 8 bases between them. The CDR3 is 15 residues long. The V gene's germline CDR1 is SEHNR and CDR2 FQNEAQ (reference sequence). CDR3 sequence reads: CASSLAGEGNQPQHF. The CDR3 coding sequence is TGTGCCAGCAGCTTAGCGGGGGAAGGCAATCAGCCCCAGCATTTT. The full variable domain, in which reference TRBV7-9 and TRBJ1-5 provide the parts outside the CDR3, is DTGVSQNPRHKITKRGQNVTFRCDPISEHNRLYWYRQTLGQGPEFLTYFQNEAQLEKSRLLSDRFSAERPKGSFSTLEIQRTEQGDSAMYLCASSLAGEGNQPQHFGDGTRLSIL.

The V and J genes are TRBV27 and TRBJ1-4, with D perhaps matching TRBD1 (6 bases). From germline, CDR1 is MNHEY and CDR2 SMNVEV (reference sequence). V was trimmed by 5 bases and J by 11 bases, leaving 15 bases between them. The CDR3 contains 13 residues. In DNA, the CDR3 is TGTGCCAGCAGTCAGCGAGGGGGGGGGAAACTGTTTTTT. Its protein product is CASSQRGGGKLFF.

V gene TRBV27 combines with J gene TRBJ2-2; 8 bases align to TRBD1. Germline trimming cut 2 bases from V and 2 bases from J; bases unmatched to any gene: 7. The CDR3 totals 17 residues. Germline CDR1 reads MNHEY; CDR2 reads SMNVEV (reference sequence). CDR3: CASSLTGGFANTGELFF. CDR3 bases: TGTGCCAGCAGTTTAACAGGGGGATTCGCTAACACCGGGGAGCTGTTTTTT.

The rearrangement uses TRBV6-2 or TRBV6-3 and TRBJ1-2; 7 bases match TRBD1. In germline, CDR1 is MNHEY, CDR2 SVGEGT. After removal of 6 bases from V and 4 bases from J, the junction contained 8 bases not matched to a gene. CDR3 length: 14 residues. CDR3 nucleotide sequence: TGTGCCAGCAGCCCGGGACAGTCATTCTATGGCTACACCTTC. Translated, it gives CASSPGQSFYGYTF.

J is TRBJ2-7 and V is TRBV6-1; D not resolved. V lost 4 bases to trimming and J lost 2 bases, with 3 bases between them. This CDR3 region has 11 residues. Germline assignment: CDR1 MNHNS and CDR2 SASEGT. This CDR3 is CASSATYEQYF. CDR3 DNA sequence: TGTGCCAGCAGTGCAACCTACGAGCAGTACTTC.

This rearrangement joins TRBV19 to TRBJ2-7; the match to TRBD2 covers 10 bases. CDR1 LNHDA and CDR2 SQIVND come from the germline V gene (reference sequence). The CDR3 loop spans 15 amino acids. J lost 0 bases, V lost 4 bases, and 3 bases had no gene match. CDR3 in amino acids: CASSRSSGSSYEQYF. The CDR3 region has the DNA TGTGCCAGTAGTAGGTCTAGCGGGAGCTCCTACGAGCAGTACTTC. The full variable domain, rest sourced from reference TRBV19 and TRBJ2-7, is DGGITQSPKYLFRKEGQNVTLSCEQNLNHDAMYWYRQDPGQGLRLIYYSQIVNDFQKGDIAEGYSVSREKKESFPLTVTSAQKNPTAFYLCASSRSSGSSYEQYFGPGTRLTVT.

J is TRBJ1-5 and V is TRBV28, with 10 nucleotides matching TRBD1. J was trimmed by 7 bases and V by 5 bases; bases with no gene match: 17. The length of the CDR3 is 18 residues. Per the germline V gene, CDR1 is MDHEN and CDR2 is SYDVKM. The CDR3 region has the DNA TGTGCCAGCAGTCCTCCCCCGATCTGGACAGGGGGTATGCAGCCCCAGCATTTT. Translated: CASSPPPIWTGGMQPQHF. Full variable domain (outside the CDR3, taken from reference TRBV28 and TRBJ1-5): DVKVTQSSRYLVKRTGEKVFLECVQDMDHENMFWYRQDPGLGLRLIYFSYDVKMKEKGDIPEGYSVSREKKERFSLILESASTNQTSMYLCASSPPPIWTGGMQPQHFGDGTRLSIL.

V gene TRBV7-9 combines with J gene TRBJ1-1, with 8 bases matching TRBD1. Germline CDR1 SEHNR, CDR2 FQNEAQ (reference sequence). This CDR3 comprises 14 residues. V lost 5 bases and J lost 2; bases outside the gene matches: 4. DNA for the CDR3: TGTGCCAGCAGCATAGGACAGGGCAACACTGAAGCTTTCTTT. This sequence encodes CASSIGQGNTEAFF.

The table lists this clone with a count of one. This chain links TRBV6-4 with TRBJ1-1; no clear D gene. Germline loops: CDR1 MRHNA, CDR2 SNTAGT. V dropped 8 bases and J dropped 2 bases, with 15 bases sitting between them. This CDR3 is built from 14 residues. CDR3 bases: TGTGCCAGCTCGAACAATGCAGGAAACACTGAAGCTTTCTTT. The encoded protein is CASSNNAGNTEAFF.

The chain links TRBV27 to TRBJ1-5, with D unresolved. The CDR3 totals 13 residues. Germline V gene sequence: CDR1 MNHEY, CDR2 SMNVEV (reference sequence). V was cut by 0 bases and J by 6 bases, with 6 bases left in between. CDR3: CASSLSGSQPQHF. CDR3 nucleotide sequence: TGTGCCAGCAGTTTATCAGGTAGTCAGCCCCAGCATTTT.

This chain links TRBV4-3 with TRBJ1-4; D uncertain. CDR3 length: 15 residues. Trimming removed 0 bases at V and 0 bases at J, with 5 bases between. CDR1 is LGHNA and CDR2 is YSLEER in the germline V gene. CDR3: CASSQDRSTNEKLFF. The CDR3 DNA is TGCGCCAGCAGCCAAGATAGATCAACTAATGAAAAACTGTTTTTT.

The V gene is TRBV7-2, the J gene TRBJ2-7, with 7 bases aligning to TRBD2. This CDR3 has 14 residues. V shed 4 bases and J 6 bases; nucleotides not matched to a gene: 9. Germline V CDR1 and CDR2: SGHTA, FQGNSA. CDR3 loop: CASSSGLDGTEQYF. DNA for the CDR3: TGTGCCAGCAGCTCTGGACTAGACGGGACCGAGCAGTACTTC.

The CDR3 region has the DNA TGTGCCTGGAGTAAGGGACAGGGCCGAAATGAAAAACTGTTTTTT. Amino acids: CAWSKGQGRNEKLFF. The chain joins TRBV30 to TRBJ1-4, with 9 positions matching TRBD1. Germline values: CDR1 GTSNPN, CDR2 SVGIG (reference sequence). V trimming: 2 bases; J trimming: 5 bases; junction bases outside the gene matches: 6. The length of the CDR3 is 15 residues.

The genes are TRBV10-3 and TRBJ2-6, with D hard to call. The ends were cut back, 7 bases at V and 0 bases at J, with 13 bases in the middle. There are 16 residues in the CDR3. From germline, CDR1 is ENHRY and CDR2 SYGVKD. CDR3 DNA: TGTGCCATCATGTCAGCGCGGAGCTCTGGGGCCAACGTCCTGACTTTC. Its protein is CAIMSARSSGANVLTF.

The chain joins TRBV25-1 to TRBJ1-4, with D tentatively TRBD1 (5 bases). The CDR3 runs 14 residues. The germline V gene has CDR1 MGHDK and CDR2 SYGVNS. Between the trimmed V and J ends, which lost 2 bases and 5 bases, there was a span of 9 bases. The DNA of the CDR3 is TGTGCCAGCAGTGAAATGAAGGGGAATGAAAAACTGTTTTTT. Amino acid sequence: CASSEMKGNEKLFF.

The chain employs TRBV6-6 and TRBJ2-7, with 8 bases fitting TRBD2. Germline trimming cut 7 bases from V and 1 base from J; bases unmatched to any gene: 12. The CDR3 sequence is 16 residues long. Germline V gives CDR1 MNHNY, CDR2 SVGAGI (reference sequence). The CDR3 loop is CASTKGGLGPSYEQYF. CDR3 bases: TGTGCCAGCACCAAGGGGGGACTAGGCCCATCCTACGAGCAGTACTTC.